The present T cell receptor beta chain was sequenced within a study of STAT3 mutations in large granular lymphocyte leukemia. The method was immunoSEQ multiplex PCR; TCRdb's version includes in-frame clones alone and lacks a portion of them. The sample lists 15,000 to 17,000 clones; over 90% were seen once. Overall study findings and caveats: Every T-cell large granular lymphocyte leukemia patient had at least one immunodominant TCR beta clonotype.

There are 15 residues in the CDR3. Trimming took 6 bases from V and 1 from J; bases not matched to a gene: 6. CDR1 and CDR2 from the germline V gene are MNHEY and SMNVEV (reference sequence). To note about this clone: Its antigen is undetermined.

The chain links TRBV27 to TRBJ2-7; TRBD2 matches at 10 bases. Input material: peripheral blood mononuclear cells. The source is a woman in her forties or fifties with T-cell large granular lymphocyte leukemia. Some clones in this sample may be carry-over from other donors' samples. CDR3 nucleotide sequence: TGTGCCAGCAGAGCCCTAGCGGGAGTTTCCTACGAGCAGTACTTC. It translates to CASRALAGVSYEQYF.